The entry below gives a single T cell receptor (beta chain) sequence along with its context. Individual cDNA molecules received unique molecular identifiers during library preparation. TCRdb used MiXCR to reprocess the 5' RACE reads, holding one entry per CDR3 protein. The sample shows tens of thousands of distinct CDR3 sequences, 14% of them seen only once. These data are taken from a study of early T cells in non-severe SARS-CoV-2 infection. The sequenced sample consisted of whole blood. The source of this sequence is an adult who was a healthcare worker with PCR-confirmed SARS-CoV-2 infection or an uninfected control (not recorded which).

The CDR3 spells CASSSGTAYGYTF. CDR3 in DNA: TGTGCCAGCAGCTCGGGGACAGCGTATGGCTACACCTTC. The chain couples TRBV13 to TRBJ1-2; 7 positions agree with TRBD1. The CDR3 contains 13 residues. Germline values: CDR1 PRHDT, CDR2 FYEKMQ (reference sequence). V shed 4 bases, J shed 5 bases, and the junction held 4 bases outside the gene matches. The full variable domain, rest sourced from reference TRBV13 and TRBJ1-2, is AAGVIQSPRHLIKEKRETATLKCYPIPRHDTVYWYQQGPGQDPQFLISFYEKMQSDKGSIPDRFSAQQFSDYHSELNMSSLELGDSALYFCASSSGTAYGYTFGSGTRLTVV.